Sequencing of this TCR beta chain was carried out in a study of cytomegalovirus exposure and HLA in healthy donors. Profiled with immunoSEQ multiplex PCR; TCRdb holds only in-frame clones, not every one. Among some 330,000 clones listed, roughly 89% were seen once. Sequencing was carried out using PBMCs. This sequence was found in a woman younger than 30 in good health and CMV-seronegative.

The CDR3 nucleotides read TGTGCCATCAGTGGGACAGCGAACACCGGGGAGCTGTTTTTT. The encoded protein is CAISGTANTGELFF. This chain uses TRBV10-3 with TRBJ2-2, with D maybe TRBD1 (6 bases). V lost 4 bases and J 0 bases, leaving 6 bases between the germline ends. Germline values: CDR1 ENHRY, CDR2 SYGVKD. The CDR3 has 14 amino acids.